What follows describes a single TCR beta chain. Its target is unknown. This entry belongs to a study of circulating and synovial CD4+ cells in juvenile arthritis. Study results and caveats: T cell genome counts differed by at least an order of magnitude between CPL and CD4 samples. Vbeta family usage analysis did not detect the pathogenic-like versus bulk difference.

Trimming took off 5 bases at V and 2 bases at J, with 9 bases between the two ends. From germline, CDR1 is SNHLY and CDR2 FYNNEI. The CDR3 length is 13 residues. Measured with immunoSEQ multiplex PCR; TCRdb has only the in-frame clones, and not every one. The table lists 30,000 to 40,000 clones, 90% to 95% of them singletons. Sequencing used CD4+ T cells from blood. This TCR came from a human donor with juvenile idiopathic arthritis. The chain couples TRBV2 to TRBJ1-2; D is undetermined. CDR3 amino acids: CASSKTENYGYTF. The CDR3 DNA sequence: TGTGCCAGCAGTAAAACAGAGAACTATGGCTACACCTTC.